The clone carrying this T cell receptor (beta chain) was counted a few times. Its antigen is currently unknown. TCRdb ran MiXCR on the reads and lists one entry per CDR3 protein. The repertoire holds a few hundred thousand distinct CDR3 sequences, with around 35% as singletons. The sample originates from a study of T cell repertoires in cytomegalovirus infection. Background on the study: CMV infection plus the matching HLA type was flagged by public TCR beta signatures. The study's findings and limits: Summed public TCR beta family frequency identified CMV carriers bearing the relevant HLA. The study found HLA-C-restricted CMV-specific TCR beta clonotypes dominating the ex vivo response.

The sequencing used cultured PBMCs, collected from culture after CMV antigen stimulation. The origin of this receptor is a human donor in good health (CMV status not recorded). Some clones in this sample may be carry-over from other donors' samples.

This CDR3 reads CASSLVVAGSYNEQFF. The CDR3 DNA reads as TGTGCCAGCAGCTTAGTTGTAGCGGGCTCCTACAATGAGCAGTTCTTC. V gene TRBV7-8 combines with J gene TRBJ2-1; 7 nucleotides align to TRBD2. The V gene's germline CDR1 is SGHVS and CDR2 FQNEAQ. CDR3 size: 16 residues. Trimming removed 1 base from V and 0 bases from J; junction bases left unmatched: 3. The variable domain in full, with the rest retrieved from reference TRBV7-8 and TRBJ2-1, is GAGVSQSPRYKVAKRGQDVALRCDPISGHVSLFWYQQALGQGPEFLTYFQNEAQLDKSGLPSDRFFAERPEGSVSTLKIQRTQQEDSAVYLCASSLVVAGSYNEQFFGPGTRLTVL.